Listed below are T cell receptor beta chains from one sample, sequenced in a study of Graves' ophthalmopathy and Graves' hyperthyroidism. TCRdb passed the multiplex PCR reads through MiXCR, listing each CDR3 protein once. The sample comprises 360,000 or so distinct CDR3 sequences, around 20% of which are singletons, and 1.6% rests with the top ten. Sequenced input: peripheral blood. The receptors originated from a woman under 30 with Graves' ophthalmopathy. Both conserved end residues are part of each CDR3. The D gene is left open where the match is weak. Clone size appears in some rows only: once, few, many, or a class for an expanded clone.

v_gene	d_gene	j_gene	abundance	CDR3nt	CDR3aa
TRBV7-9	.	TRBJ2-5	.	TGTGCCAGCACCGCAGGAATACAAGAGACCCAGTACTTC	CASTAGIQETQYF
TRBV9	TRBD1	TRBJ1-5	many	TGTGCCAGCAGCGCCCAGGGGGGGGATCAGCCCCAGCATTTT	CASSAQGGDQPQHF
TRBV11-2	.	TRBJ1-1	many	TGTGCCAGCAGCTTATTTCCGAACACTGAAGCTTTCTTT	CASSLFPNTEAFF
TRBV19	TRBD1	TRBJ2-7	few	TGTGCCAGTAGTCCCGGACAGGGGGTGTTCTCCTACGAGCAGTACTTC	CASSPGQGVFSYEQYF
TRBV7-2	.	TRBJ1-6	many	TGTGCCAGCAGCCCGACAGGTCTAACCTATAATTCACCCCTCCACTTT	CASSPTGLTYNSPLHF
TRBV28	.	TRBJ2-5	many	TGTGCCAGCCTACCTGACAGGGAGGCGGTCCAAGAGACCCAGTACTTC	CASLPDREAVQETQYF
TRBV24-1	.	TRBJ1-5	.	TGTGCCACCAGTGATTCACGGGGTCCCAGTGAAAATCAGCCCCAGCATTTT	CATSDSRGPSENQPQHF
TRBV12-3/TRBV12-4	TRBD2	TRBJ2-2	many	TGTGCCAGCATCCCGGGACTAGGAGGCTCCGGGGAGCTGTTTTTT	CASIPGLGGSGELFF
TRBV30	.	TRBJ1-1	many	TGTGCCTGGAGAAGAAGGGAGAGGGAAAGAAGAGGGTTT	CAWRRRERERRGF
TRBV6-4	TRBD1	TRBJ2-3	many	TGTGCCAGCAGAGCGGGGACAGGGGGCAACACAGATACGCAGTATTTT	CASRAGTGGNTDTQYF
TRBV12-3/TRBV12-4	TRBD1	TRBJ2-7	.	TGTGCCAGCAGTGCGAGACAGGGGGCCTACGAGCAGTACTTC	CASSARQGAYEQYF
TRBV19	.	TRBJ1-1	many	TGTGCCAGTAGTATCTTAGTCTCCAATGAAGCTTTCTTT	CASSILVSNEAFF
TRBV28	.	TRBJ1-2	.	TGTGCCATCCCCGAGGGGCGCTATGGCTACACCTTC	CAIPEGRYGYTF
TRBV6-1	.	TRBJ2-7	many	TGTGCCAGCAGCCCTGACACCCCCTACGAGCAGTACTTC	CASSPDTPYEQYF
TRBV28	.	TRBJ2-5	few	TGTGCCAGCAGGAATCCGATTGGAGAGACCCAGTACTTC	CASRNPIGETQYF
TRBV6-5	.	TRBJ1-1	many	TGTGCCAGCAGTTACAATGGAGCCTCCAACACTGAAGCTTTCTTT	CASSYNGASNTEAFF
TRBV9	.	TRBJ1-1	many	TGTGCCAGCAGCGCACGGGACTCAGGGCGCACTGAAGCTTTCTTT	CASSARDSGRTEAFF
TRBV6-1	.	TRBJ1-5	many	TGTGCCAGCAGTGAAGCGGTCGGCGGGGATCAGCCCCAGCATTTT	CASSEAVGGDQPQHF
TRBV20-1	TRBD2	TRBJ2-3	many	TGCAGTGCCGAGACTAGCGGGGACACAGATACGCAGTATTTT	CSAETSGDTDTQYF
TRBV11-1	.	TRBJ2-4	many	TGTGCCAGCAGCCTCCAAGGGGTAGCCAAAAACATTCAGTACTTC	CASSLQGVAKNIQYF
TRBV4-1	TRBD2	TRBJ2-2	many	TGCGCCAGCAGCCAAGAACTCAGCGGGGGCACCACGGGGGAGCTGTTTTTT	CASSQELSGGTTGELFF
TRBV29-1	.	TRBJ1-1	many	TGCAGCGTTGATCAGGGCCTTGAAGCTTTCTTT	CSVDQGLEAFF
TRBV20-1	TRBD2	TRBJ2-7	many	TGCAGTGCTCGGGGACTAGCGGAAGGCTCCTACGAGCAGTACTTC	CSARGLAEGSYEQYF
TRBV11-2	.	TRBJ1-3	many	TGTGCCAGCAGCTTCGGAACAGGGATCAGCTCTGGAAACACCATATATTTT	CASSFGTGISSGNTIYF
TRBV5-1	.	TRBJ2-5	.	TGCGCCAGCAGCCAAGGATCGGGGGAAGAGACCCAGTACTTC	CASSQGSGEETQYF
TRBV6-5	.	TRBJ2-7	.	TGTGCCAGCAGTTACAGCGGCAGGGGCATTTCCGAGCAGTACTTC	CASSYSGRGISEQYF
TRBV20-1	.	TRBJ2-7	many	TGCAGTGCTAGGGACAGTCGAACCTACGAGCAGTACTTC	CSARDSRTYEQYF
TRBV6-1	.	TRBJ2-5	few	TGTGCCAGCAGACCAACCCCAGGGGCGGGAGAGACCCAGTACTTC	CASRPTPGAGETQYF
TRBV5-1	TRBD1	TRBJ2-5	many	TGCGCCAGCAGCCCGATCCTCGGACAGGGTATACAAGAGACCCAGTACTTC	CASSPILGQGIQETQYF
TRBV6-5	.	TRBJ2-7	many	TGTGCCAGCGGGGGACCAACGGCGAGATACGAGCAGTACTTC	CASGGPTARYEQYF
TRBV7-9	.	TRBJ1-1	many	TGTGCCAGCGAAGGGAACACTGAAGCTTTCTTT	CASEGNTEAFF